One and the same sample provided the 15 T cell receptor beta chains below, sequenced in a study of blood T cell repertoires in COVID-19. TCRdb's table, derived via immunoSEQ multiplex PCR, lists solely in-frame clones and lacks some. The repertoire consists of 250,000 to 300,000 clones, with around 89% occurring once and the leading ten covering around 12%. Sequencing used peripheral blood. Source of these receptors: a woman aged 55-70 years with acute or convalescent COVID-19.

The rearrangement uses TRBV6-5 and TRBJ2-7; 8 nucleotides line up with TRBD1. CDR3 length: 13 amino acids. The V gene end was trimmed by 6 bases and the J gene end by 4 bases; junction bases not matched to a gene: 5. The germline gives CDR1 MNHEY, CDR2 SVGAGI. Here the CDR3 reads CASSKGDRYEQYF. Written as DNA, the CDR3 is TGTGCCAGCAGCAAAGGGGACAGGTACGAGCAGTACTTC.

This rearrangement joins TRBV20-1 to TRBJ1-4, with no clear D. Germline lookup yields CDR1 DFQATT and CDR2 SNEGSKA (reference sequence). The CDR3 is made up of 13 amino acids. V lost 3 bases to trimming and J lost 8 bases, with 13 bases between them. In DNA, the CDR3 is TGCAGTGCTAGTTCTCGGGGTGGAGAAAAACTGTTTTTT. Its translation: CSASSRGGEKLFF.

The V call is TRBV27, the J call TRBJ1-2; 11 nucleotides match TRBD1. V shed 6 bases, J shed 8 bases, and the junction held 11 bases outside the gene matches. Germline lookup yields CDR1 MNHEY and CDR2 SMNVEV (reference sequence). The CDR3 runs to 15 residues. Here the CDR3 reads CASRLAGQGALGYTF. As DNA, the CDR3 is TGTGCCAGCAGACTAGCCGGACAGGGGGCCTTAGGCTACACCTTC.

The chain combines TRBV23-1 with TRBJ2-7; TRBD1 aligns across 10 bases. TRBV23-1 is an ORF, with its function uncertain. The CDR3 totals 12 residues. J gave up 4 bases and V 9 bases, and 3 bases lay outside the gene matches. The CDR3, as DNA: TGCGCCAGGACAGGGGGCGATTACGAGCAGTACTTC. This encodes CARTGGDYEQYF.

This sequence joins TRBV19 and TRBJ1-2; a weak D match, TRBD1 (6 bases). The germline V gene encodes CDR1 LNHDA and CDR2 SQIVND (reference sequence). The CDR3 consists of 14 residues. The V end was cut by 0 bases, the J end by 4 bases, with 9 bases between. CDR3 DNA sequence: TGTGCCAGTAGTATAGAAAGCAGGGGCTATGGCTACACCTTC. This sequence encodes CASSIESRGYGYTF. The full variable domain, completed using reference TRBV19 and TRBJ1-2, is DGGITQSPKYLFRKEGQNVTLSCEQNLNHDAMYWYRQDPGQGLRLIYYSQIVNDFQKGDIAEGYSVSREKKESFPLTVTSAQKNPTAFYLCASSIESRGYGYTFGSGTRLTVV.

The chain is built from TRBV7-6 and TRBJ1-3, with D possibly being TRBD1 (5 bases). The germline V gene encodes CDR1 SGHVS and CDR2 FNYEAQ. V was pared by 6 bases and J by 2 bases, with 14 bases between. The CDR3 totals 15 residues. CDR3 protein: CASSSTDNTGNTIYF. The CDR3 DNA sequence: TGTGCCAGCAGTTCCACGGACAATACTGGAAACACCATATATTTT.

The chain couples TRBV7-2 to TRBJ1-6; TRBD1 matches 8 bases. The trim removed 0 bases at V and 7 bases at J, leaving 5 bases unmatched. The CDR3 runs 16 residues. Germline CDR1 and CDR2: SGHTA and FQGNSA. CDR3: CASSLAQGARNSPLHF. CDR3 nucleotide sequence: TGTGCCAGCAGCTTAGCCCAGGGGGCGAGAAATTCACCCCTCCACTTT.

This chain joins TRBV28 and TRBJ2-4, with TRBD1 identical over 7 bases. V was pared by 1 base and J by 4 bases, with 4 bases of the junction left unmatched. Per the germline V gene, CDR1 is MDHEN and CDR2 is SYDVKM. There are 15 residues in the CDR3. CDR3 bases: TGTGCCAGCAGTTTATATGCAGGGGGAAAAAACATTCAGTACTTC. Amino acid sequence: CASSLYAGGKNIQYF.

The chain carries TRBV5-1 and TRBJ2-7, with D maybe TRBD1 (6 bases). Germline CDR1 SGHRS, CDR2 YFSETQ. Trimming took off 2 bases at V and 2 bases at J, with 17 bases between the two ends. The length of the CDR3 is 16 residues. The CDR3 coding sequence is TGCGCCAGCAGCTTTGACGGACAGCGAGAGACCTACGAGCAGTACTTC. It is translated as CASSFDGQRETYEQYF.

The chain has TRBV19 and TRBJ2-1; tentative D call: TRBD1 (5 bases). The CDR3 sequence is 21 residues long. V lost 5 bases and J 0 bases, leaving 29 bases between the germline ends. Germline V gene data show CDR1 as LNHDA and CDR2 as SQIVND (reference sequence). The CDR3 DNA reads TGTGCCAGTAGTCCCCCCCCGTTCGCAGGATATACCGACAGCTCCTACAATGAGCAGTTCTTC. Its protein is CASSPPPFAGYTDSSYNEQFF.

The chain has TRBV7-8 and TRBJ1-1; the match to TRBD1 covers 9 bases. Germline CDR1 and CDR2: SGHVS and FQNEAQ. The CDR3 covers 13 residues. The V segment lost 5 bases and the J segment 10 bases; nucleotides outside the gene matches: 8. CDR3 amino acids: CASSMGQGRLAFF. In nucleotides, the CDR3 is TGTGCCAGCAGCATGGGACAGGGAAGGTTAGCTTTCTTT.

This clone was observed a handful of times. The chain couples TRBV9 to TRBJ2-2, with 9 bases matching TRBD2. J was trimmed by 6 bases and V by 0 bases; bases with no gene match: 9. The CDR3 runs 17 residues. Germline V gene sequence: CDR1 SGDLS, CDR2 YYNGEE. The CDR3 reads CASSVGRGSGSAGELFF. In DNA, the CDR3 is TGTGCCAGCAGCGTAGGGCGGGGTAGCGGGAGCGCCGGGGAGCTGTTTTTT. Full variable domain (missing parts from reference TRBV9 and TRBJ2-2): DSGVTQTPKHLITATGQRVTLRCSPRSGDLSVYWYQQSLDQGLQFLIQYYNGEERAKGNILERFSAQQFPDLHSELNLSSLELGDSALYFCASSVGRGSGSAGELFFGEGSRLTVL.

This clone came up a few times. The gene calls are TRBV19 and TRBJ2-2; 10 nucleotides agree with TRBD2. Germline V gene sequence: CDR1 LNHDA, CDR2 SQIVND (reference sequence). This CDR3 is built from 17 residues. V dropped 0 bases and J dropped 7; count of bases not matched to a gene: 8. This chain's CDR3 is CASSIEVTSGSGGELFF. DNA of the CDR3: TGTGCCAGTAGTATAGAGGTGACTAGCGGGTCCGGCGGGGAGCTGTTTTTT.

The chain carries TRBV29-1 and TRBJ2-3, with TRBD1 matching over 8 bases. V gave up 3 bases and J gave up 3 bases; unmatched junction bases: 5. Looked up from germline, CDR1 is SQVTM and CDR2 is ANQGSEA. CDR3 length: 14 residues. CDR3 amino acids: CSVDYRGTTDTQYF. The DNA for the CDR3 is TGCAGCGTTGATTACAGGGGGACGACAGATACGCAGTATTTT.

The chain combines TRBV2 with TRBJ1-1, with a weak D call TRBD1 (5 bases). The ends were cut back, 3 bases at V and 4 bases at J, with 12 bases in the middle. Germline V gives CDR1 SNHLY, CDR2 FYNNEI. This CDR3 is built from 14 residues. Here the CDR3 reads CASSDWPRGTEAFF. The CDR3 coding sequence is TGTGCCAGCAGTGACTGGCCTAGGGGCACTGAAGCTTTCTTT.